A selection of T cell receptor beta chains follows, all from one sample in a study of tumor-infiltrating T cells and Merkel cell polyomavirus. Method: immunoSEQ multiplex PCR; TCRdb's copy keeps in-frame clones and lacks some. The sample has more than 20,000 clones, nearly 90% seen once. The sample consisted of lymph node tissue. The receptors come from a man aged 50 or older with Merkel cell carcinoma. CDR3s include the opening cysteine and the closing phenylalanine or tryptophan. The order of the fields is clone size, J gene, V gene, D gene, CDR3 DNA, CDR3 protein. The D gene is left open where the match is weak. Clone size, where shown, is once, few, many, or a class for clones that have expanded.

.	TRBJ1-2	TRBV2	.	TGTGCCAGCAACCTCGGGTATGACTATGGCTACACCTTC	CASNLGYDYGYTF
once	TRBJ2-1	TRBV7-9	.	TGTGCCAGCAGCTTAGGCTCCCTCCCGGGGGTGATGTACAATGAGCAGTTCTTC	CASSLGSLPGVMYNEQFF
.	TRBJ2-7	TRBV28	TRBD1	TGTGCCAGCAGCCCAACCGGGACAGGGCGTGACTACGAGCAGTACTTC	CASSPTGTGRDYEQYF
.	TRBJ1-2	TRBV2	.	TGTGCCAGCAGTGTAGAGGTGGAGCATGGCTACACCTTC	CASSVEVEHGYTF
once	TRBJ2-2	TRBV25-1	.	TGTGCCAGCAGAGGCCAGAGGAGCCCGACCACCGGGGAGCTGTTTTTT	CASRGQRSPTTGELFF
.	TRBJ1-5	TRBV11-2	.	TGTGCCAGCGCTCCTACGGGGGATCAGCCCCAGCATTTT	CASAPTGDQPQHF
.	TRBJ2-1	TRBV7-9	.	TGTGCCAGCAGCTCAGAGCAGTTCTTC	CASSSEQFF
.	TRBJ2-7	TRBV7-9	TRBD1	TGTGCCAGCAGCTCGGGACAGGGACTAACTAGCTCCTACGAGCAGTACTTC	CASSSGQGLTSSYEQYF
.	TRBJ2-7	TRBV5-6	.	TGTGCCAGCAGCCCGGGGGCAGGGGGATTCTACGAGCAGTACTTC	CASSPGAGGFYEQYF
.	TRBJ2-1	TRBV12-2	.	TGTGCAAGTCGCCCGGCGGGGTTTCTGACTGAAATAGGGAATGAGCAGTTCTTC	CASRPAGFLTEIGNEQFF
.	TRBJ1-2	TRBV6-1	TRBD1	TGTGCCAGCAGTGAGGGGACAGGGGGAGCTAACTATGGCTACACCTTC	CASSEGTGGANYGYTF
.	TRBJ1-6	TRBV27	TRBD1	TGTGCCAGCAGTTTAACCGCCATGACAGGGGGTTCACCCCTCCACTTT	CASSLTAMTGGSPLHF
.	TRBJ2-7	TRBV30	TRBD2	TGTGCCTGGAGTGTCGTGAGCGGGACCAAGGAGCAGTACTTC	CAWSVVSGTKEQYF
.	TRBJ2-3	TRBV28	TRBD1	TGTGCCAGCAGTTCCCTGACAGGGAGTTACGATACGCAGTATTTT	CASSSLTGSYDTQYF
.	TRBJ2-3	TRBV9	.	TGTGCCAGCAGCTCCGGGATTAGTGGGACAGATACGCAGTATTTT	CASSSGISGTDTQYF
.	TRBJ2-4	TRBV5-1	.	TGCGCCAGCAGCACCCTAGGGGAAAACATTCAGTACTTC	CASSTLGENIQYF
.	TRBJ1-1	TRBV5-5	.	TGTGCCAGCAGCTTGGTCCACGGGGCTTTCTTT	CASSLVHGAFF
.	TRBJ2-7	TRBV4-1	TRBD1	TGCGCCAGCAGCCAAGAAGGACAGGGGGCTGATGAGCAGTACTTC	CASSQEGQGADEQYF
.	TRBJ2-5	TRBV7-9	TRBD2	TGTGCCAGCAGCTCGCCGACAGGGACTAGCGGTCCGGAGGCCCAGTACTTC	CASSSPTGTSGPEAQYF
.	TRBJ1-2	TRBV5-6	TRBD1	TGTGCCAGCAGCTTGGGGACAGGATCCCCAACTCGCTATGGCTACACCTTC	CASSLGTGSPTRYGYTF
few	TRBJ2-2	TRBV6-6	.	TGTGCCAGCAGACTACAGGGAACCGGGGAGCTGTTTTTT	CASRLQGTGELFF
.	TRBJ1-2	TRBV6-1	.	TGTGCCAGCAGTGACCCTACCGGACAAGGGAAAGGCTACACCTTC	CASSDPTGQGKGYTF
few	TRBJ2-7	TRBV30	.	TGTGCCTGCCGGCCAACCTTTTCTTCGGGGCAGTACTTC	CACRPTFSSGQYF
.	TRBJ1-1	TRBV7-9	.	TGTGCCAGCAGCTTCAGGGCTAAGAACACTGAAGCTTTCTTT	CASSFRAKNTEAFF
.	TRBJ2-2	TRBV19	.	TGTGCCAGCCGTGGGAGGAACACCGGGGAGCTGTTTTTT	CASRGRNTGELFF
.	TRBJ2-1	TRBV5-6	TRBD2	TGTGCCAGCAGCCGCCTGGGGCTAGCGGAGGGGAATGAGCAGTTCTTC	CASSRLGLAEGNEQFF
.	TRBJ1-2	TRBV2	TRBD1	TGTGCCAGCAGTGGAACCCATACCATTCGGGACAGTAACTATGGCTACACCTTC	CASSGTHTIRDSNYGYTF
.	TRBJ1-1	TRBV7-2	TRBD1	TGTGCCAGCAGAATAGGGACAGACCTAAACACTGAAGCTTTCTTT	CASRIGTDLNTEAFF
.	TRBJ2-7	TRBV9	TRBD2	TGTGCCAGCAGCGTGGGGACTAGCGGAACCTACGAGCAGTACTTC	CASSVGTSGTYEQYF
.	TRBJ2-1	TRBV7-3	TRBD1	TGTGCCAGCAGCACACAACCACAGGGGCGGGATGAGCAGTTCTTC	CASSTQPQGRDEQFF
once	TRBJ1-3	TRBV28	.	TGTGCCAGCTGCTTAGGGGCTGGAAACACCATATATTTT	CASCLGAGNTIYF
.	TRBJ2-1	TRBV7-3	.	TGTGCCAGCAGCCTCAGCAGCCCGGGTCCTACGAATGAGCAGTTCTTC	CASSLSSPGPTNEQFF
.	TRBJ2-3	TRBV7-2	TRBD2	TGTGCCAGCAGCTTAGTTATTGGACTAGCAGGCACGCAGTATTTT	CASSLVIGLAGTQYF
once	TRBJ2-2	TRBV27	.	TGTGCCAGCAGTTTCCGCCGACAGGGTCGGAGCGGGAGAGGCGCCGGGGAGCTGTTTTTT	CASSFRRQGRSGRGAGELFF
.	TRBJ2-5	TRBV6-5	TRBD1	TGTGCCAGCAGTTTAGCAGGGGGCGAGGGAGAGACCCAGTACTTC	CASSLAGGEGETQYF
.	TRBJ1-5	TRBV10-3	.	TGTGCCATCAGTGATGACAGTAGCAATCAGCCCCAGCATTTT	CAISDDSSNQPQHF
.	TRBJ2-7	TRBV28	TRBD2	TGTGCCAGCAGGATTTCGCTAGCGGGAAGCTCCTACGAGCAGTACTTC	CASRISLAGSSYEQYF
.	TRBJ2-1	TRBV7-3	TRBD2	TGTGCCAGCAAGAGGGGACTAGCGGGGGACAATGAGCAGTTCTTC	CASKRGLAGDNEQFF
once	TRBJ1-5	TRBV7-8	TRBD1	TGTGCCAGCAGCTTAGTTGGGACAGGGGGTCGCAATCAGCCCCAGCATTTT	CASSLVGTGGRNQPQHF
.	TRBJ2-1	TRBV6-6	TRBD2	TGTGCCAGCAGTCGGGAGAGGGAGGGCTACAATGAGCAGTTCTTC	CASSREREGYNEQFF
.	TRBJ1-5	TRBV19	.	TGTGCCAGTAGTATCAACAATCAGCCCCAGCATTTT	CASSINNQPQHF
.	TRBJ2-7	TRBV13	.	TGTGCCAGCAGCTTAGGCCACACGACTCCGGGACTTCACTACGAGCAGTACTTC	CASSLGHTTPGLHYEQYF
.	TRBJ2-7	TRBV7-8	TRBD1	TGTGCCAGCAGCTTAGAGCAACCAGGGGGTTTCCGTCACGAGCAGTACTTC	CASSLEQPGGFRHEQYF
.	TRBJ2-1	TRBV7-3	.	TGTGCCAGCAGCTCGGACTTCCTAAATGAGCAGTTCTTC	CASSSDFLNEQFF
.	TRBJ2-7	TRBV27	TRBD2	TGTGCCAGCAGTCAGGGACTAGCGGACTCCTACGAGCAGTACTTC	CASSQGLADSYEQYF
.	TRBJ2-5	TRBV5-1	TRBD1	TGCGCCAGCAGCTTGACAGGGGCTGGGGAGACCCAGTACTTC	CASSLTGAGETQYF
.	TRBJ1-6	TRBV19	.	TGTGCCAGTAGTATATCTGGGCAGAACAATTCACCCCTCCACTTT	CASSISGQNNSPLHF
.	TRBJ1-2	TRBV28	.	TGTGCCAGCAGTTTTGGCCCGGGTTCCTATGGCTACACCTTC	CASSFGPGSYGYTF
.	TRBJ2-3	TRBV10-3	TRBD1	TGTGCCATCAACACAGGGGGCACAGATACGCAGTATTTT	CAINTGGTDTQYF